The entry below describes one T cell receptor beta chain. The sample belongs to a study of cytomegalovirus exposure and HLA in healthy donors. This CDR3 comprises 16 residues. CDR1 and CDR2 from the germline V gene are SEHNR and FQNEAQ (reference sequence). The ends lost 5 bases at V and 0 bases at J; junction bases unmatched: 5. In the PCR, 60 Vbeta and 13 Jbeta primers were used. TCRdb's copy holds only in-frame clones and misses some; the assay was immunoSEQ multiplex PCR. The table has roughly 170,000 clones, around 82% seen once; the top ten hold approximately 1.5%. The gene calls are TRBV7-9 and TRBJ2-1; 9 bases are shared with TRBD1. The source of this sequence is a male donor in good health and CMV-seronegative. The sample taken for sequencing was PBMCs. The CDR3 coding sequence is TGTGCCAGCAGCCCCGACAGGGGGAGCTCCTACAATGAGCAGTTCTTC. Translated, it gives CASSPDRGSSYNEQFF.